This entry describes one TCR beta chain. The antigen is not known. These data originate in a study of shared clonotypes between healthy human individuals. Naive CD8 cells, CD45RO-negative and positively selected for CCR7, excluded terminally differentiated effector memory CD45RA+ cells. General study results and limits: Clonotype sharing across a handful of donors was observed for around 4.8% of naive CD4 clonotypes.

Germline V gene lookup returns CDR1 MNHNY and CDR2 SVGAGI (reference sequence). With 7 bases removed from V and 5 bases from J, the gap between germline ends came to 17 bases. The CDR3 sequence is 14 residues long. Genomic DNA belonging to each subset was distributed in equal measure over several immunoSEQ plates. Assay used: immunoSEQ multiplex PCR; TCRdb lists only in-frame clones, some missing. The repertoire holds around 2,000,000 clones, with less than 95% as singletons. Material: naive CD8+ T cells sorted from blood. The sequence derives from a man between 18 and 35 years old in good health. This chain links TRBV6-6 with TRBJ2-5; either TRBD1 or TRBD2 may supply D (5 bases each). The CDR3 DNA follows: TGTGCCAGCAATAGTATCCCAGGGACCGAGACCCAGTACTTC. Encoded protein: CASNSIPGTETQYF.